This TCR beta chain was sequenced during a study of CD8+ T cells in alopecia areata. Overall study findings and caveats: Compared with normal scalp, lesional scalp had higher clonality and more expanded CD8+ clones.

This CDR3 region has 13 residues. Trimming took off 10 bases at V and 5 bases at J, with 12 bases between the two ends. The V gene's germline CDR1 is MNHNS and CDR2 SASEGT. It was cDNA, reverse transcribed from extracted RNA, that served as the sequencing template. Some clones are missing from TCRdb's copy, which holds only in-frame ones; the method was immunoSEQ multiplex PCR. The sample records tens of thousands of clones, over 60% being singletons. Sorted out of PBMCs were CD4+ T cells and CD8+ T cells. In the case of this clone: Its target is not known.

Source material: NKG2D-low CD8+ T cells sorted from blood. This clonotype originated in a human donor with alopecia areata. The rearrangement joins TRBV6-1 to TRBJ1-6; a possible D gene is TRBD1 (6 bases). CDR3 residues: CAISDSDNSPLHF. The CDR3 DNA is TGTGCCATTTCGGACAGCGATAATTCACCCCTCCACTTT.